Shown below are 27 T cell receptor beta chains from a single sample sequenced in a study of naive and memory T cell subsets. Regarding the study as a whole: A few larger clonotypes appeared in naive repertoires, especially CD8, possibly memory cells re-expressing CD45RA.

The beta constant-region primer was an equimolar mix of two oligonucleotides covering TRBC1 and TRBC2. Ligated cDNA was amplified by four rounds of PCR with nested alpha and beta constant-region primers and SP2. TCRdb independently ran MiXCR on the UMI-ligation and nested PCR reads; one entry per CDR3 protein. The profile shows over 110,000 distinct CDR3 sequences, around 21% of them singletons. Antigens for these TCRs are unknown. Material: naive CD8+ T cells from blood. These receptors all come from a human donor in good health.

This clonotype was observed a handful of times. The CDR3 reads CASSSGTGRTDTQYF. DNA for the CDR3: TGTGCCAGCAGTTCCGGGACCGGACGCACAGATACGCAGTATTTT. The chain links TRBV12-3 or TRBV12-4 to TRBJ2-3; D assignment may be TRBD1 or TRBD2 (5 bases each). Trimming removed 4 bases at V and 1 base at J, with 12 bases between. The length of the CDR3 is 15 residues.

This clonotype was observed a few times. V gene TRBV6-5 combines with J gene TRBJ1-1, with TRBD1 matching 7 bases. Looked up from germline, CDR1 is MNHEY and CDR2 is SVGAGI. V lost 0 bases and J lost 8; bases outside the gene matches: 3. CDR3 length equals 13 residues. CDR3 region: CASSYSRGMEAFF. The CDR3 coding sequence is TGTGCCAGCAGTTACTCCAGGGGGATGGAAGCTTTCTTT.

This clonotype occurred a few times. The gene calls are TRBV3-1 and TRBJ2-2; TRBD2 matches 8 bases. From germline, CDR1 is LGHDT and CDR2 YNNKEL (reference sequence). The trim removed 5 bases at V and 5 bases at J, leaving 4 bases unmatched. This CDR3 has 14 amino acids. CDR3 sequence reads: CASSEREWTGELFF. CDR3 sequence (DNA): TGTGCCAGCAGCGAGCGGGAGTGGACCGGGGAGCTGTTTTTT.

CDR3 sequence (DNA): TGCAGTGCTACTCTTATCAGCTCCTACGAGCAGTACTTC. It is translated as CSATLISSYEQYF. The chain is built from TRBV20-1 and TRBJ2-7; D remains unclear. This CDR3 has 13 amino acids. The ends were cut back, 4 bases at V and 0 bases at J, with 10 bases in the middle. From germline, CDR1 is DFQATT and CDR2 SNEGSKA (reference sequence).

This clonotype occurred a few times. The V call is TRBV6-5, the J call TRBJ1-5, with TRBD1 as a possible D gene (5 bases). The CDR3 runs 14 residues. Between the trimmed V and J ends, which lost 4 bases and 7 bases, there was a span of 14 bases. Germline CDR1 MNHEY, CDR2 SVGAGI. The CDR3 region has the DNA TGTGCCAGCAGTTCGACAGACCGAGGACAGCCCCAGCATTTT. It encodes CASSSTDRGQPQHF.

The chain combines TRBV4-1 with TRBJ2-7; D ambiguous. The CDR3 is 15 amino acids. The V end lost 1 base, the J end lost 4 bases, and 14 bases lay between the germline ends. Germline lookup yields CDR1 MGHRA and CDR2 YSYEKL. CDR3 sequence: CASSQVHSEDYEQYF. CDR3 sequence (DNA): TGCGCCAGCAGCCAAGTCCATTCAGAGGATTACGAGCAGTACTTC.

This clonotype has just a few counts. The chain links TRBV7-9 to TRBJ2-5, with 7 bases lining up with TRBD1. CDR1 is SEHNR and CDR2 is FQNEAQ in the germline V gene (reference sequence). V lost 0 bases, J lost 3 bases, and 7 bases stayed unmatched. The CDR3 consists of 16 residues. CDR3 coding DNA: TGTGCCAGCAGCTTAGCCCGGCAGGGGGTTGAAGAGACCCAGTACTTC. Translated: CASSLARQGVEETQYF.

This chain uses TRBV3-1 with TRBJ2-3; tentatively, D is TRBD2 (5 bases). Deletions cut 0 bases from V and 4 bases from J, with 8 bases between. CDR1 is LGHDT, CDR2 YNNKEL, per germline (reference sequence). The CDR3 loop spans 14 amino acids. CDR3 sequence: CASSQEAGADTQYF. DNA of the CDR3: TGTGCCAGCAGCCAAGAGGCGGGCGCAGATACGCAGTATTTT.

The chain joins TRBV6-1 to TRBJ2-3; unclear D gene. The germline V and J ends were trimmed by 8 bases and 4 bases, with 7 bases remaining between them. Looked up from germline, CDR1 is MNHNS and CDR2 is SASEGT. CDR3 length: 11 amino acids. The CDR3 coding sequence is TGTGCCAGCCGCAGCGCAGATACGCAGTATTTT. Translated: CASRSADTQYF.

This clonotype has a handful of counts. This chain connects TRBV7-6 to TRBJ1-6, with TRBD1 matching over 7 bases. V lost 3 bases and J lost 5; bases outside the gene matches: 7. The CDR3 extends over 16 amino acids. Germline V gene lookup returns CDR1 SGHVS and CDR2 FNYEAQ. The DNA of the CDR3 is TGTGCCAGCAGCTTTCTCGCCGGGACAGATAATTCACCCCTCCACTTT. Amino acid sequence: CASSFLAGTDNSPLHF. Full variable domain (remainder filled in from reference TRBV7-6 and TRBJ1-6): GAGVSQSPRYKVTKRGQDVALRCDPISGHVSLYWYRQALGQGPEFLTYFNYEAQQDKSGLPNDRFSAERPEGSISTLTIQRTEQRDSAMYRCASSFLAGTDNSPLHFGNGTRLTVT.

This clonotype was seen a few times. V is TRBV4-1 and J is TRBJ1-5; 7 nucleotides agree with TRBD1. The CDR3 consists of 15 residues. Trimming at V came to 6 bases and at J to 1 base, leaving 6 bases not matched to a gene. CDR1 MGHRA and CDR2 YSYEKL come from the germline V gene. CDR3: CASSSGGESNQPQHF. The CDR3 region has the DNA TGCGCCAGCAGTTCAGGGGGTGAGAGCAATCAGCCCCAGCATTTT.

This clonotype was seen only a few times. The rearrangement links TRBV27 to TRBJ1-1, with D maybe TRBD1 (5 bases). The CDR3 consists of 13 residues. Trimming stripped 7 bases from V and 0 bases from J, with 9 bases between. The V gene's germline CDR1 is MNHEY and CDR2 SMNVEV (reference sequence). For the CDR3, the DNA is TGTGCCAGCACCGGGACGGTGAACACTGAAGCTTTCTTT. Amino acids: CASTGTVNTEAFF.

This chain uses TRBV6-5 with TRBJ2-3; TRBD1 is a possible D gene (6 bases). Per germline, CDR1 MNHEY and CDR2 SVGAGI. Trimming took off 0 bases at V and 7 bases at J, with 14 bases between the two ends. This CDR3 has 15 amino acids. CDR3 in DNA: TGTGCCAGCAGTTACTCGGCTGGGGGCGGGTATACGCAGTATTTT. Protein: CASSYSAGGGYTQYF.

The chain employs TRBV6-6 and TRBJ2-3; possibly TRBD1 for D (6 bases). Per the germline V gene, CDR1 is MNHNY and CDR2 is SVGAGI (reference sequence). The ends were cut back, 4 bases at V and 0 bases at J, with 8 bases in the middle. CDR3 length: 14 amino acids. CDR3 sequence: CASSWTDSTDTQYF. As DNA, the CDR3 is TGTGCCAGCAGTTGGACAGATAGCACAGATACGCAGTATTTT.

V is TRBV28 and J is TRBJ2-3; 8 bases align to TRBD2. This CDR3 spans 15 amino acids. V shed 3 bases and J 4 bases; nucleotides not matched to a gene: 6. Looked up from germline, CDR1 is MDHEN and CDR2 is SYDVKM. CDR3 bases: TGTGCCAGCAGTTTGGTAGGGACTAGGGCAGATACGCAGTATTTT. It translates to CASSLVGTRADTQYF.

This chain uses TRBV12-5 with TRBJ2-2, with D possibly being TRBD1 (6 bases). Germline lookup yields CDR1 LGHNT and CDR2 FRNRAP. The CDR3 is 17 amino acids. V was clipped by 2 bases and J by 1 base, with 14 bases between them. CDR3 DNA: TGTGCTAGTGGTTTGATTTTGACGGGACAGAACACCGGGGAGCTGTTTTTT. Its protein product is CASGLILTGQNTGELFF.

The CDR3: CSVEGVEDYEQYF. CDR3 sequence (DNA): TGCAGCGTTGAAGGCGTCGAGGACTACGAGCAGTACTTC. The chain couples TRBV29-1 to TRBJ2-7, with D unresolved. The V end lost 1 base, the J end lost 3 bases, and 10 bases lay between the germline ends. The CDR3 runs to 13 residues. Germline-derived CDR1 and CDR2 are SQVTM and ANQGSEA.

The chain employs TRBV9 and TRBJ2-2; TRBD2 matches at 7 bases. With V trimmed by 5 bases and J by 6 bases, 13 bases remained unmatched. Germline V gives CDR1 SGDLS, CDR2 YYNGEE. The CDR3 is 16 residues long. This chain's CDR3 is CASSYRSGNKAGELFF. The CDR3 DNA reads TGTGCCAGCAGTTATCGAAGCGGGAACAAGGCCGGGGAGCTGTTTTTT.

The CDR3 DNA sequence: TGTGCCAGTAGATCCCCCTTCGGCTATCAGCCCCAGCATTTT. This codes for CASRSPFGYQPQHF. The chain joins TRBV19 to TRBJ1-5; D not certain. Germline V gene data show CDR1 as LNHDA and CDR2 as SQIVND (reference sequence). The CDR3 extends over 14 amino acids. Trimming cost V 6 bases and J 5 bases, with 14 bases left between them.

This chain uses TRBV4-1 with TRBJ2-3, with TRBD2 matching over 12 bases. The trim removed 0 bases at V and 6 bases at J, leaving 4 bases unmatched. CDR3 length: 16 residues. The germline gives CDR1 MGHRA, CDR2 YSYEKL. The CDR3 bases are TGCGCCAGCAGCCAAGACCGACTAGCGGGAGAGGATACGCAGTATTTT. It yields the protein CASSQDRLAGEDTQYF.

The chain uses TRBV27 and TRBJ1-1, with a possible D match to TRBD1 (5 bases). This CDR3 region has 14 residues. CDR1 and CDR2 (germline): MNHEY, SMNVEV (reference sequence). V was trimmed by 3 bases and J by 0 bases, leaving 8 bases between them. The chain's CDR3 is CASSLLGVNTEAFF. In DNA, the CDR3 is TGTGCCAGCAGTTTGCTGGGGGTGAACACTGAAGCTTTCTTT.

This clonotype was seen repeatedly, ten times or more. The gene calls are TRBV4-1 and TRBJ2-1; D perhaps matches TRBD1 (5 bases). Looked up from germline, CDR1 is MGHRA and CDR2 is YSYEKL. The CDR3 spans 16 residues. V was trimmed by 1 base and J by 2 bases, leaving 12 bases between them. The CDR3 protein is CASSQVPDRTYNEQFF. The CDR3 nucleotides are TGCGCCAGCAGCCAAGTACCTGACAGAACCTACAATGAGCAGTTCTTC.

The V call is TRBV15, the J call TRBJ2-5; TRBD2 aligns across 7 bases. The V and J ends lost 1 base and 3 bases, in that order; junction bases with no gene match: 8. This CDR3 has 16 residues. Germline loops: CDR1 LNHNV, CDR2 YYDKDF (reference sequence). As DNA, the CDR3 is TGTGCCACCAGCAGAGTTCCCAGCGGGGCGAAAGAGACCCAGTACTTC. It translates to CATSRVPSGAKETQYF.

This clonotype was counted a few times. The chain carries TRBV7-9 and TRBJ1-2, with 11 bases that match TRBD1. Looked up from germline, CDR1 is SEHNR and CDR2 is FQNEAQ (reference sequence). The CDR3 is 14 amino acids. The V gene end was trimmed by 5 bases and the J gene end by 8 bases; junction bases not matched to a gene: 7. The CDR3: CASSPGQGADGYTF. CDR3 DNA sequence: TGTGCCAGCAGCCCAGGACAGGGGGCTGACGGCTACACCTTC.

A few counts support this clonotype. The chain is built from TRBV6-5 and TRBJ1-2; unclear D gene. The V end was cut by 0 bases, the J end by 0 bases, with 11 bases between. The CDR3 length is 16 residues. CDR1 MNHEY and CDR2 SVGAGI come from the germline V gene. CDR3: CASSYSIGKANYGYTF. The CDR3 DNA sequence: TGTGCCAGCAGTTACTCTATCGGAAAAGCTAACTATGGCTACACCTTC.

CDR3 DNA: TGCAGCGTTGAAGATCCCGGGACAGTGAATGGCGAGCAGTACTTC. It specifies CSVEDPGTVNGEQYF. The chain carries TRBV29-1 and TRBJ2-7, with 7 bases matching TRBD1. Germline values: CDR1 SQVTM, CDR2 ANQGSEA. The CDR3 loop spans 15 amino acids. V dropped 0 bases and J dropped 6; count of bases not matched to a gene: 11.

Ten or more counts support this clonotype. The rearrangement joins TRBV5-1 to TRBJ1-2, with D perhaps TRBD1 (5 bases). The V end was cut by 2 bases, the J end by 3 bases, with 11 bases between. The CDR3 totals 14 residues. The germline gives CDR1 SGHRS, CDR2 YFSETQ. CDR3 DNA sequence: TGCGCCAGCAGCTTTGACAGACGCGACTATGGCTACACCTTC. It is translated as CASSFDRRDYGYTF.